The source of this TCR beta chain is a study of T cell repertoires in cytomegalovirus infection. TCRdb independently ran MiXCR on the reads; one entry per CDR3 protein. Among about 280,000 distinct CDR3 sequences listed, under 25% were seen once. This clonotype was counted many times. Its antigen is unknown. The V and J ends lost 6 bases and 0 bases respectively, with 6 bases between them. Per germline, CDR1 ENHRY and CDR2 SYGVKD. The CDR3 has 14 residues. The genes are TRBV10-3 and TRBJ1-6; D gene ambiguous. The sequencing used cultured PBMCs, collected from culture after CMV antigen stimulation. The TCR comes from a human donor in good health (CMV status not recorded). Some clones in this sample may be carry-over from other donors' samples. The CDR3 region is CAIRADSYNSPLHF. Here the CDR3 DNA reads TGTGCCATCAGGGCAGACTCCTATAATTCACCCCTCCACTTT.